Listed below are T cell receptor beta chains from one sample, sequenced in a study of T cells after yellow fever vaccination. TCRdb ran MiXCR on the 5' RACE reads and lists one entry per CDR3 protein. The sample includes 300,000 to 400,000 distinct CDR3 sequences, 3% to 4.5% seen only once; the top ten take approximately 24%. This specimen consisted of PBMCs, obtained 5 days after the yellow fever booster vaccination. These receptors came from a man aged 18-30 years who received the YFV17D yellow fever vaccine. The conserved cysteine and the conserved F or W are not part of the CDR3 here.

v_call	j_call	cdr3_aa
TRBV29-1	TRBJ2-1	SVVGAGGQYNEQF
TRBV7-2	TRBJ1-6	ASSSQGGDGSPLH
TRBV5-1	TRBJ2-5	ASSQMGPPGPGETQY
TRBV7-2	TRBJ1-1	ASSFETPVTEAF
TRBV25-1	TRBJ2-3	ASSLPQEDTQY
TRBV5-4	TRBJ2-5	ASSLGQGFETQY
TRBV9	TRBJ2-3	ASSDSDRGFTDTQY
TRBV24-1	TRBJ2-2	ATSEAGQVNTGELF
TRBV7-8	TRBJ2-5	ASSALGEQETQY
TRBV23-1	TRBJ1-6	ASSQSPGSPLH
TRBV5-1	TRBJ2-7	ASSVGTTYEQY
TRBV5-8	TRBJ1-6	ASSLISSVWDRGYSPLH
TRBV6-6	TRBJ1-1	ASSYSTGTGMARTEAF
TRBV7-8	TRBJ2-1	ASSLGVGEGNEQF
TRBV10-3	TRBJ1-6	AISESNAAPLH
TRBV7-2	TRBJ2-3	ASTIPGTDTQY
TRBV9	TRBJ2-3	ASSSRGLAGSPSSTDTQY
TRBV7-2	TRBJ2-3	ASSLGAGGGTDTQY
TRBV5-5	TRBJ2-4	ASSLDDNGRIQY
TRBV30	TRBJ1-1	AWSVGGAAF
TRBV5-1	TRBJ2-3	ASSSGTGSTDTQY
TRBV10-1	TRBJ1-1	AVGYTEAF
TRBV3-1	TRBJ2-1	ASSQDLSFSEQF
TRBV7-2	TRBJ1-5	ASSLGLNQPQH
TRBV15	TRBJ2-1	ATRLVDNEQF
TRBV6-5	TRBJ1-2	ASTTGGYGYT
TRBV11-2	TRBJ2-3	ASSLAPTSGVDTQY
TRBV7-9	TRBJ2-1	ASSPTPGHNEQF
TRBV6-2/TRBV6-3	TRBJ2-4	ASSPDPSAKNIQY
TRBV7-6	TRBJ2-2	ASSLEVAGTGELF
TRBV5-1	TRBJ2-7	ASSLDGRWSYEQY
TRBV27	TRBJ1-5	ASSPWFSRVVAQPQH
TRBV5-1	TRBJ2-2	ATYRGQGIDTGELF
TRBV10-3	TRBJ2-3	AISAESDTQY
TRBV28	TRBJ1-6	ASSYPGQGDNSPLH
TRBV27	TRBJ1-5	ASSQGAILGQPQH
TRBV2	TRBJ2-4	ASSDWAAKNIQY
TRBV12-3/TRBV12-4	TRBJ1-2	ASSRRTGLNGYT
TRBV5-1	TRBJ1-6	ASSLDVNSPLH
TRBV4-1	TRBJ2-3	ASSQVAQASTDTQY
TRBV20-1	TRBJ2-5	SAPSGGLETQY
TRBV7-8	TRBJ1-2	ASSLHRQGAPGYT
TRBV6-4	TRBJ2-5	ASSDRRRAQETQY
TRBV4-3	TRBJ1-1	ASSQETGTNTEAF
TRBV10-3	TRBJ2-5	AIRGTRGETQY
TRBV7-8	TRBJ2-5	ASSLKGFQETQY
TRBV7-2	TRBJ1-2	ASSLAARGDYGYT
TRBV7-2	TRBJ2-5	ASTPPGRETQY
TRBV11-2	TRBJ2-1	ASTMYKFPDSRDEQF
TRBV15	TRBJ1-5	ATSRDRVGNQPQH
TRBV7-2	TRBJ1-1	ASSQNSYTEAF
TRBV24-1	TRBJ1-5	AVQGDSNQPQH